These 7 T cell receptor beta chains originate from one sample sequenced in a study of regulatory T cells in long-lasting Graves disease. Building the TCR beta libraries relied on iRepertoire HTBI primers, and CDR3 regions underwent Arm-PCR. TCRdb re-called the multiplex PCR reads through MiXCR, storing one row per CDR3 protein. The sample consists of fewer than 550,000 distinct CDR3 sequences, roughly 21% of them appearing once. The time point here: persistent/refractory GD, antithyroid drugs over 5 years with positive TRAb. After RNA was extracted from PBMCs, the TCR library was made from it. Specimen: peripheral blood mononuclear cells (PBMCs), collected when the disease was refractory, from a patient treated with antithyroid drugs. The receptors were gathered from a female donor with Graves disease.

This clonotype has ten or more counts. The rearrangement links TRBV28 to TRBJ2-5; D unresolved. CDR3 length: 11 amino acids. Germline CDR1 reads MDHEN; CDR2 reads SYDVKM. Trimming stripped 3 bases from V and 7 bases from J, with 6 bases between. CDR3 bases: TGTGCCAGCAGTTTCCCGGGGACCCAGTACTTC. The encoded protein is CASSFPGTQYF.

The CDR3 here is CSGGKGYEQYF. The CDR3, as DNA: TGCAGCGGGGGCAAGGGATACGAGCAGTACTTC. The gene calls are TRBV29-1 and TRBJ2-7; perhaps TRBD1 as D (5 bases). The CDR3 is 11 residues long. The germline gives CDR1 SQVTM, CDR2 ANQGSEA. Between the trimmed V and J ends, which lost 7 bases and 4 bases, there was a span of 11 bases.

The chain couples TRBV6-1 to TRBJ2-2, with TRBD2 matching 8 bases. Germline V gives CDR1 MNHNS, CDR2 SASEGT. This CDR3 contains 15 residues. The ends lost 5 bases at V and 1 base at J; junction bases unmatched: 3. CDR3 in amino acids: CASSFAGGNTGELFF. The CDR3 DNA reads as TGTGCCAGCAGTTTCGCGGGGGGGAACACCGGGGAGCTGTTTTTT.

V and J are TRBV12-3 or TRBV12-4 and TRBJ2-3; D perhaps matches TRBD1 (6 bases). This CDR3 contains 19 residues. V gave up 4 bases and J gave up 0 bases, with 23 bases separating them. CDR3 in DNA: TGTGCCAGCAGTTCAGCCGGACTCACCTCAGGGGCTAGCACAGATACGCAGTATTTT. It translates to CASSSAGLTSGASTDTQYF.

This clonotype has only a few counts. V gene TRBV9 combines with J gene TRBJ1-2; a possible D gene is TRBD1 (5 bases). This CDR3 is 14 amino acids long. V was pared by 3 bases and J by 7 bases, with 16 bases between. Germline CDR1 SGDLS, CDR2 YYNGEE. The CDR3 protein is CASSAGEGIGGYTF. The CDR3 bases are TGTGCCAGCAGCGCCGGGGAGGGGATCGGTGGCTACACCTTC.

CDR3 DNA sequence: TGTGCCAGCAGCCGCCGGGAGGCAGGGCACACCGGGGAGCTGTTTTTT. This encodes CASSRREAGHTGELFF. The gene calls are TRBV28 and TRBJ2-2; 7 nucleotides agree with TRBD2. After removal of 6 bases from V and 3 bases from J, the junction contained 10 bases not matched to a gene. The germline V gene has CDR1 MDHEN and CDR2 SYDVKM. The length of the CDR3 is 16 residues.

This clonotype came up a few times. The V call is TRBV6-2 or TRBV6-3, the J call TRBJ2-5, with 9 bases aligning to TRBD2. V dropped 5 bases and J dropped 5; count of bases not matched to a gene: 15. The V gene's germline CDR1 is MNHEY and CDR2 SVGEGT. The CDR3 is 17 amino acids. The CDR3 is CASSPSPRLAAFETQYF. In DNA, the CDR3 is TGTGCCAGCAGTCCATCCCCCAGACTAGCGGCCTTCGAGACCCAGTACTTC.